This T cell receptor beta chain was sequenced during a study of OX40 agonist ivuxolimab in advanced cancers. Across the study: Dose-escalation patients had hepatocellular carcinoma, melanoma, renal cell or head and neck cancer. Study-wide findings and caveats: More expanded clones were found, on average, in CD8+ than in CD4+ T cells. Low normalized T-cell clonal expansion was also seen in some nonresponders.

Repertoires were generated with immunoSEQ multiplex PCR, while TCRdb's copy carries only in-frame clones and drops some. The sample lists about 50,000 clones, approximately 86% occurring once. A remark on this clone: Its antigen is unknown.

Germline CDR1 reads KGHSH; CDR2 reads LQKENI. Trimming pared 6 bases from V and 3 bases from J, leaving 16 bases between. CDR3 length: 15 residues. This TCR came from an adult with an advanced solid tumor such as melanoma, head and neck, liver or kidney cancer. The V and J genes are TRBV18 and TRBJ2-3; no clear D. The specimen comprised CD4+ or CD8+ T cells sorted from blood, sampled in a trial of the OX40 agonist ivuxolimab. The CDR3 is CASSLLDQGTDTQYF. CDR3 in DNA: TGTGCCAGCTCCCTTCTAGACCAAGGAACAGATACGCAGTATTTT.